Presented here are 25 T cell receptor beta chains from one specimen sequenced in a study of beta chain features in type 1 diabetes. cDNA synthesis used the whole RNA isolate, giving expressed TCRB sequences. Sequencing used immunoSEQ multiplex PCR; TCRdb keeps in-frame clones, though not all of them. The table records around 250,000 clones, 27% of them present only once. The sample comprised central memory CD4+ T cells from blood. These receptors were obtained from a young man in good health.

V and J are TRBV30 and TRBJ2-7; D uncertain. CDR3 length: 12 residues. Deletions cut 1 base from V and 4 bases from J, with 8 bases between. Germline V CDR1 and CDR2: GTSNPN, SVGIG (reference sequence). In nucleotides, the CDR3 is TGTGCCTGGAGTGGCCGACTTTACGAGCAGTACTTC. Protein product: CAWSGRLYEQYF.

CDR3 sequence: CASSHVDRATEAFF. Written as DNA, the CDR3 is TGCGCCAGCAGCCATGTGGACAGAGCCACTGAAGCTTTCTTT. V and J are TRBV4-3 and TRBJ1-1; a weak D match, TRBD1 (6 bases). The germline V and J ends were trimmed by 3 bases and 4 bases, with 12 bases remaining between them. Germline loops: CDR1 LGHNA, CDR2 YSLEER. The length of the CDR3 is 14 residues.

This chain uses TRBV28 with TRBJ1-5; D unclear. The V end lost 1 base, the J end lost 9 bases, and 22 bases lay between the germline ends. This CDR3 is built from 17 residues. The V gene's germline CDR1 is MDHEN and CDR2 SYDVKM. Here the CDR3 reads CASSLFIDQARTWPQHF. CDR3 coding DNA: TGTGCCAGCAGTTTATTCATTGACCAGGCCCGAACGTGGCCCCAGCATTTT.

This clone has ten or more counts. The chain uses TRBV7-2 and TRBJ2-7; 12 positions match TRBD1. The CDR3 is 16 residues long. Germline V CDR1 and CDR2: SGHTA, FQGNSA. The J segment lost 6 bases and the V segment lost 7 bases, leaving 13 bases of the junction unmatched. The CDR3 bases are TGTGCCAGCACCCCAGTGGGGGACAGGGGGCGCGTCGAGCAGTACTTC. Translated, it gives CASTPVGDRGRVEQYF.

There are many counts of this clone. V usage is TRBV4-3 and J usage is TRBJ2-1, with D maybe TRBD2 (6 bases). Trimming removed 4 bases from V and 0 bases from J, with 16 bases in between. The length of the CDR3 is 17 residues. Germline values: CDR1 LGHNA, CDR2 YSLEER. The CDR3 DNA reads TGCGCCAGCAGCCGGAAAGCAGCCGGGAGCTCCTACAATGAGCAGTTCTTC. It specifies CASSRKAAGSSYNEQFF.

The rearrangement joins TRBV7-9 to TRBJ1-1; D is ambiguous. CDR1 SEHNR and CDR2 FQNEAQ come from the germline V gene (reference sequence). The CDR3 is 13 amino acids. Trimming took off 1 base at V and 5 bases at J, with 8 bases between the two ends. The CDR3: CASSLVSDTEAFF. In DNA, the CDR3 is TGTGCCAGCAGCTTAGTTTCGGATACTGAAGCTTTCTTT.

This chain links TRBV15 with TRBJ2-5; D unclear. Germline V gene lookup returns CDR1 LNHNV and CDR2 YYDKDF (reference sequence). V shed 0 bases and J shed 5 bases, with 4 bases lying between them. CDR3 length: 12 amino acids. The CDR3 loop is CATSRDVETQYF. Written as DNA, the CDR3 is TGTGCCACCAGCAGAGATGTGGAGACCCAGTACTTC.

This clone came up a few times. V is TRBV25-1 and J is TRBJ2-5, with D perhaps matching TRBD2 (6 bases). The V gene's germline CDR1 is MGHDK and CDR2 SYGVNS. Trimming took off 0 bases at V and 5 bases at J, with 10 bases between the two ends. The CDR3 contains 14 residues. The CDR3 DNA follows: TGTGCCAGCAGTGAATATTATAGCGGTGAGACCCAGTACTTC. It yields the protein CASSEYYSGETQYF.

This clone was detected only a few times. The chain joins TRBV29-1 to TRBJ2-7; no clear D. CDR1 is SQVTM, CDR2 ANQGSEA, per germline. The length of the CDR3 is 12 residues. Trimming removed 4 bases at V and 0 bases at J, with 7 bases between. CDR3 nucleotides: TGCAGCGTTGGGGAAAGCTCCTACGAGCAGTACTTC. Its translation is CSVGESSYEQYF.

This clone was observed a few times. The genes are TRBV5-5 and TRBJ2-7; D tentatively fits TRBD1 or TRBD2 (5 bases each). The J call may be faulty, since TRBJ2-5 better matches the DNA end. The germline V gene has CDR1 SGHKS and CDR2 YYEKEE (reference sequence). The CDR3 is 16 residues long. The DNA for the CDR3 is TGTGCCAGCAGCTTAGGGCTCCGGGACCCACAAGAGACCCAGTACTTC. It codes for CASSLGLRDPQETQYF.

This sequence joins TRBV28 and TRBJ2-7, with D unresolved. V lost 5 bases and J 0 bases, leaving 5 bases between the germline ends. CDR1 and CDR2 (germline): MDHEN, SYDVKM. The CDR3 is 12 residues long. The CDR3 spells CASSPTSYEQYF. The CDR3 coding sequence is TGTGCCAGCAGTCCCACCTCCTACGAGCAGTACTTC.

The chain joins TRBV6-1 to TRBJ2-7; no definite D call. The germline V gene encodes CDR1 MNHNS and CDR2 SASEGT. The CDR3 consists of 17 residues. The V end was cut by 2 bases, the J end by 5 bases, with 22 bases between. CDR3 DNA: TGTGCCAGCAGTGAACGCTTCGCCACTCACCCGGGTCACGAGCAGTACTTC. Protein: CASSERFATHPGHEQYF.

The chain joins TRBV30 to TRBJ1-1; no definite D call. V was cut by 4 bases and J by 6 bases, with 12 bases left in between. The V gene's germline CDR1 is GTSNPN and CDR2 SVGIG (reference sequence). The CDR3 consists of 12 residues. The CDR3 DNA sequence: TGTGCCTGGATGTCGGGGTACGCTGAAGCTTTCTTT. Translated: CAWMSGYAEAFF.

This clone was counted a single time. The J gene is TRBJ1-2, the V gene TRBV30, with TRBD1 identical over 10 bases. This CDR3 has 15 amino acids. V dropped 3 bases and J dropped 4; count of bases not matched to a gene: 8. In germline, CDR1 is GTSNPN, CDR2 SVGIG (reference sequence). The CDR3 reads CAWRMTGGRTYGYTF. The CDR3 nucleotides read TGTGCCTGGAGGATGACAGGGGGCCGAACCTATGGCTACACCTTC.

The chain joins TRBV6-1 to TRBJ2-4; 10 bases are shared with TRBD1. Germline values: CDR1 MNHNS, CDR2 SASEGT. CDR3 length: 18 amino acids. V dropped 0 bases and J dropped 2; count of bases not matched to a gene: 7. The CDR3 DNA is TGTGCCAGCAGTGAAGCCCCCGGGGACAGGGGTACCAAAAACATTCAGTACTTC. Protein product: CASSEAPGDRGTKNIQYF.

This clone was picked up a small number of times. The chain combines TRBV11-3 with TRBJ2-7; D is ambiguous. V lost 2 bases to trimming and J lost 0 bases, with 11 bases between them. The CDR3 is 15 amino acids. The germline V gene has CDR1 SGHNT and CDR2 YENEEA. CDR3 sequence reads: CASSLRSGSSYEQYF. CDR3 sequence (DNA): TGTGCCAGCAGCTTAAGATCAGGTAGCTCCTACGAGCAGTACTTC.

This clone was detected only a few times. The rearrangement uses TRBV29-1 and TRBJ2-1; D is possibly TRBD1 (6 bases). V was cut by 1 base and J by 4 bases, with 11 bases left in between. CDR3 size: 14 residues. CDR1 is SQVTM and CDR2 is ANQGSEA in the germline V gene. The CDR3 nucleotides are TGCAGCGTTGAAGGGGGGACACTTTACAATGAGCAGTTCTTC. Translating gives CSVEGGTLYNEQFF.

The chain carries TRBV9 and TRBJ2-6; D is perhaps TRBD2 (5 bases). CDR3 length equals 15 residues. V shed 4 bases and J shed 0 bases, with 8 bases lying between them. Germline V gene lookup returns CDR1 SGDLS and CDR2 YYNGEE. The CDR3 DNA reads TGTGCCAGCAGCCCTAGCTACTCTGGGGCCAACGTCCTGACTTTC. This translates into CASSPSYSGANVLTF. The complete variable domain, with remaining parts taken from reference TRBV9 and TRBJ2-6, reads DSGVTQTPKHLITATGQRVTLRCSPRSGDLSVYWYQQSLDQGLQFLIQYYNGEERAKGNILERFSAQQFPDLHSELNLSSLELGDSALYFCASSPSYSGANVLTFGAGSRLTVL.

This clone was observed a few times. The chain links TRBV19 to TRBJ2-1; D remains ambiguous. Trimming pared 6 bases from V and 5 bases from J, leaving 14 bases between. Germline V lookup: CDR1 LNHDA, CDR2 SQIVND (reference sequence). This CDR3 has 14 amino acids. CDR3 DNA sequence: TGTGCCAGTAGCGGGCAGTTCTCTAACAATGAGCAGTTCTTC. Its translation is CASSGQFSNNEQFF. Filled out from reference TRBV19 and TRBJ2-1, the complete variable domain reads DGGITQSPKYLFRKEGQNVTLSCEQNLNHDAMYWYRQDPGQGLRLIYYSQIVNDFQKGDIAEGYSVSREKKESFPLTVTSAQKNPTAFYLCASSGQFSNNEQFFGPGTRLTVL.

This rearrangement joins TRBV19 to TRBJ2-3; 7 bases fit TRBD2. This CDR3 region has 17 residues. The germline V gene encodes CDR1 LNHDA and CDR2 SQIVND (reference sequence). After removal of 9 bases from V and 8 bases from J, the junction contained 23 bases not matched to a gene. The CDR3 DNA sequence: TGTGCCAGCAGCAGAGGGAGGGAAAGCGGGGCCCTGGGTACGCAGTATTTT. This codes for CASSRGRESGALGTQYF.

This clone was seen a handful of times. The gene calls are TRBV6-1 and TRBJ2-1; no definite D call. Germline CDR1 MNHNS, CDR2 SASEGT. The CDR3 length is 14 residues. Trimming pared 3 bases from V and 3 bases from J, leaving 9 bases between. The DNA for the CDR3 is TGTGCCAGCAGTGAGGCAGACGTCTACAATGAGCAGTTCTTC. Translated, it gives CASSEADVYNEQFF.

This clone came up a few times. The V gene is TRBV14, the J gene TRBJ2-1; 9 bases map to TRBD1. Unmatched junction bases numbered 6, after V lost 6 bases and J lost 9 bases. The germline V gene encodes CDR1 SGHDN and CDR2 FVKESK. This CDR3 spans 13 amino acids. The CDR3 DNA follows: TGTGCCAGCAGACCCGGGACAGGGTTTGAGCAGTTCTTC. This encodes CASRPGTGFEQFF.

V and J are TRBV30 and TRBJ2-7; D is uncertain. Trimming cost V 4 bases and J 6 bases, with 10 bases left between them. CDR3 length: 11 residues. From germline, CDR1 is GTSNPN and CDR2 SVGIG (reference sequence). The CDR3 region has the DNA TGTGCCTGGAATGCGCGTGGCGAGCAGTACTTC. This encodes CAWNARGEQYF.

The chain links TRBV7-2 to TRBJ2-3; D is possibly TRBD2 (6 bases). This CDR3 is 15 amino acids long. Trimming took off 6 bases at V and 0 bases at J, with 13 bases between the two ends. CDR1 is SGHTA, CDR2 FQGNSA, per germline. Here the CDR3 DNA reads TGTGCCAGCAGAGCCGCGGGACTTAGCACAGATACGCAGTATTTT. This gives the protein CASRAAGLSTDTQYF.

The chain is built from TRBV7-9 and TRBJ2-5, with a tentative D call TRBD2 (6 bases). CDR1 is SEHNR, CDR2 FQNEAQ, per germline (reference sequence). Trimming cost V 4 bases and J 5 bases, with 11 bases left between them. CDR3 length equals 13 residues. The CDR3 protein is CASSSAAGETQYF. In DNA form, the CDR3 reads TGTGCCAGCAGCTCCGCGGCGGGGGAGACCCAGTACTTC.